This T cell receptor (beta chain) was identified during a study of shared clonotypes between healthy human individuals. The V gene end was trimmed by 4 bases and the J gene end by 3 bases; junction bases not matched to a gene: 5. Germline V CDR1 and CDR2: SNHLY, FYNNEI. This CDR3 region has 15 residues. Here immunoSEQ multiplex PCR was the method, and the copy in TCRdb shows in-frame clones only, minus some. The sample shows 600,000 to 700,000 clones, more than 70% of them seen only once. This clonotype originated in a woman in her twenties or thirties in good health. The source material was memory CD4+ T cells sorted from blood. The sample's subset: CD45RA-negative fraction. The chain has TRBV2 and TRBJ2-2; 7 bases map to TRBD1. The CDR3 region is CASSVQGIHTGELFF. The CDR3 DNA reads TGTGCCAGCAGTGTACAGGGGATTCACACCGGGGAGCTGTTTTTT.